The present T cell receptor (beta chain) was sequenced within a study of shared clonotypes between healthy human individuals. Study background: A few men and a couple of women, aged 18 to 49, were donors. General study results and limits: Naive subsets usually exceeded memory subsets in estimated richness.

Clones were sequenced by immunoSEQ multiplex PCR, and TCRdb holds only the in-frame ones, with some missing. The sample contains about 100,000 clones, roughly three quarters of which appear only once. V lost 5 bases and J lost 5; bases outside the gene matches: 11. The CDR3 totals 15 residues. CDR1 LNHDA and CDR2 SQIVND come from the germline V gene (reference sequence). Concerning this clone: What it binds is unknown.

All donors were Caucasian adults living in Nashville, Tennessee. This TCR was sampled from a man younger than 40 in good health. The chain uses TRBV19 and TRBJ2-5; 7 positions agree with TRBD1. The sample taken for sequencing was memory CD8+ T cells sorted from blood. Subset meaning: CD45RO+ cells pooled with CCR7-negative TemRA cells. In DNA, the CDR3 is TGTGCCAGTAGTGAGAATATGGGACAGTGGGAGACCCAGTACTTC. It specifies CASSENMGQWETQYF.